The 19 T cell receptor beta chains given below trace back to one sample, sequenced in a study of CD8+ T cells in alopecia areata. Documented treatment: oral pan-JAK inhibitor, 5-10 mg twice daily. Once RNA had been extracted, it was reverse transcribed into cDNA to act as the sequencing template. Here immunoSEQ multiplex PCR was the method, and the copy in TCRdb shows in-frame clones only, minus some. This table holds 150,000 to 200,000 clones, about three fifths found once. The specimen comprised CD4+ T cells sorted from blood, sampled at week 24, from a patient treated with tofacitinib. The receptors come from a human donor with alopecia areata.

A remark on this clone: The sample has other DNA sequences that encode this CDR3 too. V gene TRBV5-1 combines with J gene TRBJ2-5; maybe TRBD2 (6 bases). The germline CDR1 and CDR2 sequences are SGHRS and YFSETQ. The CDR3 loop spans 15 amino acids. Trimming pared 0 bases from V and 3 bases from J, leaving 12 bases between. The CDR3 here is CASSLDSRREETQYF. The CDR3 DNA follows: TGCGCCAGCAGCTTGGACAGCCGGAGGGAAGAGACCCAGTACTTC.

CDR3 residues: CASSRAGTPVMEQYF. The CDR3 DNA sequence: TGCGCCAGCAGCCGCGCCGGGACTCCCGTGATGGAGCAGTACTTC. The chain is built from TRBV4-1 and TRBJ2-7, with D maybe TRBD2 (6 bases). CDR3 length: 15 residues. Germline loops: CDR1 MGHRA, CDR2 YSYEKL. V was clipped by 4 bases and J by 7 bases, with 20 bases between them.

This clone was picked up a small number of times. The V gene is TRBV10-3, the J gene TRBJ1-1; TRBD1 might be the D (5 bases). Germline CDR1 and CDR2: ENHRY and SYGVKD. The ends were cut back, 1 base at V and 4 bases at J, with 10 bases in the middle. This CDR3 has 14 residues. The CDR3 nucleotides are TGTGCCATCAGTGAGTTTTACGGGGGCACTGAAGCTTTCTTT. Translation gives CAISEFYGGTEAFF.

Here the CDR3 DNA reads TGCGCCAGCAGCTTGGGACAGGGTATCTCTGGGGCCAACGTCCTGACTTTC. Translating gives CASSLGQGISGANVLTF. The rearrangement links TRBV5-1 to TRBJ2-6; 7 nucleotides align to TRBD1. Trimming at V came to 0 bases and at J to 0 bases, leaving 3 bases not matched to a gene. Germline CDR1 and CDR2: SGHRS and YFSETQ. The CDR3 extends over 17 amino acids.

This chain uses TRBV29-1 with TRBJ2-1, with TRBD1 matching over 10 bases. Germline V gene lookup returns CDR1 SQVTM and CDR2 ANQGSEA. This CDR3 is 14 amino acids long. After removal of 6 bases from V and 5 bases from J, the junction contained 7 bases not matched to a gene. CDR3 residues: CSVRDRGFDNEQFF. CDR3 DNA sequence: TGCAGCGTGAGGGACAGGGGATTCGACAATGAGCAGTTCTTC.

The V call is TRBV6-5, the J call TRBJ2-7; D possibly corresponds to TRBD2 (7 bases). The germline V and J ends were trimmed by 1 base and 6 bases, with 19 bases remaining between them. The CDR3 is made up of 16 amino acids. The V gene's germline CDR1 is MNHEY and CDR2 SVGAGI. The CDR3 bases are TGTGCCAGCAGTTACTTGGTGGGGGGGCCTTCTCGCGAGCAGTACTTC. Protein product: CASSYLVGGPSREQYF.

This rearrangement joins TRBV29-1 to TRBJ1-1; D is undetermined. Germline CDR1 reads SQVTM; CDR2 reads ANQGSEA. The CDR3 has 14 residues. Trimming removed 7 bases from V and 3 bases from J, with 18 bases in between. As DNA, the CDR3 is TGCAGCGGCCGGCCCGGGTCGGAGCACACTGAAGCTTTCTTT. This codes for CSGRPGSEHTEAFF.

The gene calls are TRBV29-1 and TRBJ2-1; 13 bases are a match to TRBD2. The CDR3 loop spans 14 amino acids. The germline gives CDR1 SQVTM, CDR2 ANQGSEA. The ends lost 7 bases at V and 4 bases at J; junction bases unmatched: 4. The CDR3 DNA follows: TGCAGCGCCGGACTAGCGGGGGCTTACAATGAGCAGTTCTTC. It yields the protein CSAGLAGAYNEQFF.

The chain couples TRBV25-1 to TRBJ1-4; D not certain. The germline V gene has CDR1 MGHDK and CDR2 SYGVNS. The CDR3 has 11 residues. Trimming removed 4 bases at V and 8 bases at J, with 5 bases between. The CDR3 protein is CASSGLEKLFF. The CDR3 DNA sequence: TGTGCCAGCAGTGGGTTAGAAAAACTGTTTTTT.

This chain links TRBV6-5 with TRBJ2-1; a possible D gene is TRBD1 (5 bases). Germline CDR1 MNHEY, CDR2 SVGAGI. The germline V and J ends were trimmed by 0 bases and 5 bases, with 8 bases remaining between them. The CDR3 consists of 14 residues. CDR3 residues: CASSYSRQHNEQFF. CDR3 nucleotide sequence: TGTGCCAGCAGTTACTCGAGACAGCACAATGAGCAGTTCTTC.

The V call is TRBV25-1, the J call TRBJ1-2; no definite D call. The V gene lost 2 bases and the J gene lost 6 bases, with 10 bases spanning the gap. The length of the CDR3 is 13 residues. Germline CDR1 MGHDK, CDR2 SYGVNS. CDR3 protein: CASSEHVQDGYTF. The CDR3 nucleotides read TGTGCCAGCAGTGAACATGTCCAGGATGGCTACACCTTC.

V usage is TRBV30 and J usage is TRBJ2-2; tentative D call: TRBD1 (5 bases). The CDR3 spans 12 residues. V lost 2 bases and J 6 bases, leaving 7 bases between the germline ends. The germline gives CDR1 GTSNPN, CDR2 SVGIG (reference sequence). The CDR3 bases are TGTGCCTGGAGTCCCAGGGCCGGGGAGCTGTTTTTT. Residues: CAWSPRAGELFF.

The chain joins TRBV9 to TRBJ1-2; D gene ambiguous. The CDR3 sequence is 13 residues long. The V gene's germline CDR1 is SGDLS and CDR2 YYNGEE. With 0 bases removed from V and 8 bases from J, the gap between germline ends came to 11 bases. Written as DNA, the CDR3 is TGTGCCAGCAGCGTAGAGATATCGACAGGCTACACCTTC. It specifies CASSVEISTGYTF.

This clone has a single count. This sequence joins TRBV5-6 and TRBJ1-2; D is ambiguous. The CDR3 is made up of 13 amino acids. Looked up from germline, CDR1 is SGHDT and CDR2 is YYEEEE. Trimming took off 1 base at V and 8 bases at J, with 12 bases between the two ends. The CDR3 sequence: CASSLRSGPGYTF. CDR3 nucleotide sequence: TGTGCCAGCAGCTTGAGGTCCGGGCCCGGCTACACCTTC.

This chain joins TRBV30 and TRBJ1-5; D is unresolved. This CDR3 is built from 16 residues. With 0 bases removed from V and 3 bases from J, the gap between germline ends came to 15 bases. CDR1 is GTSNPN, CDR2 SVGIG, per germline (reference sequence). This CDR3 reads CAWSVSGARYNQPQHF. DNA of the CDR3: TGTGCCTGGAGTGTAAGTGGAGCACGGTACAATCAGCCCCAGCATTTT.

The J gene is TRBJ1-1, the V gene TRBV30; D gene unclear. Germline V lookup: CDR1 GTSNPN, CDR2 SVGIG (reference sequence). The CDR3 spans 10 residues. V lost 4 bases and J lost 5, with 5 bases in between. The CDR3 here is CAWIRTEAFF. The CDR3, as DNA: TGTGCCTGGATTAGGACTGAAGCTTTCTTT.

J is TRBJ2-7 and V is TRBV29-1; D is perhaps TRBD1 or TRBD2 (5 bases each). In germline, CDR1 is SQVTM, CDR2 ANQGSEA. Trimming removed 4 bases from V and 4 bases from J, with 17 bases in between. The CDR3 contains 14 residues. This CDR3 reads CSVGETGGGYEQYF. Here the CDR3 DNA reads TGCAGCGTTGGGGAAACAGGTGGAGGTTACGAGCAGTACTTC.

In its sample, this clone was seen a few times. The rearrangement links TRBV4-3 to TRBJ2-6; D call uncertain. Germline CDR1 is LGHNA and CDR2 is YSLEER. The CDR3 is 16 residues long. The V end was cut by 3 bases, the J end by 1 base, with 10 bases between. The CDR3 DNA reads TGCGCCAGCAGCCATCTAGTGGTATCTGGGGCCAACGTCCTGACTTTC. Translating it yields CASSHLVVSGANVLTF.

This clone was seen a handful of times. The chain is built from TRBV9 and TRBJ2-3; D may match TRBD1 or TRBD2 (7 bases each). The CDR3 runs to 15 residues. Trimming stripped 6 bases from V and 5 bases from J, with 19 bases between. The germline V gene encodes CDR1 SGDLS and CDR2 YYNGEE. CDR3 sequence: CASTPQGGAVDTQYF. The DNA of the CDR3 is TGTGCCAGCACCCCCCAGGGGGGGGCAGTAGATACGCAGTATTTT. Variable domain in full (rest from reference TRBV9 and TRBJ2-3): DSGVTQTPKHLITATGQRVTLRCSPRSGDLSVYWYQQSLDQGLQFLIQYYNGEERAKGNILERFSAQQFPDLHSELNLSSLELGDSALYFCASTPQGGAVDTQYFGPGTRLTVL.